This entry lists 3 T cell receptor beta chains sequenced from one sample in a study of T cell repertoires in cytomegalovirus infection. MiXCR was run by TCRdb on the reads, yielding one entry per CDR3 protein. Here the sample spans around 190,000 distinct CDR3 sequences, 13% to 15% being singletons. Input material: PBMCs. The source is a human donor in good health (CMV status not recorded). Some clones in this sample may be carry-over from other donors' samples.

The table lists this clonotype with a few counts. The DNA of the CDR3 is TGTGCCAGCAGTCCGACAGGGGGCTGGAAAGAGCAGTACTTC. It encodes CASSPTGGWKEQYF. The rearrangement links TRBV27 to TRBJ2-7; 10 bases are shared with TRBD1. The CDR3 is 14 amino acids. V shed 5 bases, J shed 7 bases, and the junction held 8 bases outside the gene matches. The germline CDR1 and CDR2 sequences are MNHEY and SMNVEV (reference sequence).

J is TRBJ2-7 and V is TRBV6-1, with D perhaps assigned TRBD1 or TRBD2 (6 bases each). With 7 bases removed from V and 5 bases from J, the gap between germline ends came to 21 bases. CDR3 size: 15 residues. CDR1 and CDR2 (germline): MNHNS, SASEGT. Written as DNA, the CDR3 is TGTGCCAGCACCGACTCAGGAGGGGGGAACCACGAGCAGTACTTC. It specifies CASTDSGGGNHEQYF.

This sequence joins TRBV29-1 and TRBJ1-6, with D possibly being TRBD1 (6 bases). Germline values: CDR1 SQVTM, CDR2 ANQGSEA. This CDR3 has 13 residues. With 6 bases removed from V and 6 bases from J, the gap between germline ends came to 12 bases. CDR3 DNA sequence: TGCAGCGTCAAGACAGGTTCTAATTCACCCCTCCACTTT. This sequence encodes CSVKTGSNSPLHF.